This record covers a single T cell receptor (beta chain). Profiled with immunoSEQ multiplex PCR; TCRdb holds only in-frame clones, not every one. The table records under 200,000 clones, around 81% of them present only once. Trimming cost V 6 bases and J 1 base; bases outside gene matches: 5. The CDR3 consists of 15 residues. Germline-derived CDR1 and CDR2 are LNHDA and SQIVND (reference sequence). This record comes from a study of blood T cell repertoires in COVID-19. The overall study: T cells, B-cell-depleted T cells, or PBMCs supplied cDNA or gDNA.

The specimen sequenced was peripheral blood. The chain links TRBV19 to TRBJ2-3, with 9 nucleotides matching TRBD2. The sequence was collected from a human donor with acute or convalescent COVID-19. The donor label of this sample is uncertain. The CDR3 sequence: CASRDSGSGTDTQYF. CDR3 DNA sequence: TGTGCCAGTAGGGATAGCGGGAGCGGCACAGATACGCAGTATTTT.